This T cell receptor (beta chain) is from a study of T cells in Graves' hyperthyroidism and ophthalmopathy. Study findings and constraints: Among clonotypes expanded in thyroid above 0.001, most were also found in blood.

This CDR3 contains 15 residues. V lost 5 bases to trimming and J lost 0 bases, with 13 bases between them. This clonotype was recorded at least ten times. Its antigen is currently unknown. TCR beta CDR3 sequences were amplified from RNA transcripts. During a first-round RT-PCR of the TCR CDR3, the HTBI primer set was used. From the multiplex PCR reads, TCRdb called clonotypes with MiXCR, one entry per CDR3 protein. The sample contains a few hundred thousand distinct CDR3 sequences, approximately 13% of which appear only once. The source is a woman in her thirties or forties with Graves' ophthalmopathy. Material for sequencing was blood. This chain uses TRBV12-3 or TRBV12-4 with TRBJ2-5; weak D call: TRBD2 (5 bases). The CDR3, as DNA: TGTGCCAGCAGTGCCGTGAGGGCTAACCAAGAGACCCAGTACTTC. It codes for CASSAVRANQETQYF.